This passage covers 30 T cell receptor beta chains from one sample sequenced in a study of regulatory T cells in long-lasting Graves disease. Described time point: persistent/refractory GD, antithyroid drugs over 5 years with positive TRAb. Preparation of the TCR library used RNA extracted from PBMCs. Both iRepertoire HTBI primers and Arm-PCR of CDR3 regions were used to build the TCR beta libraries. TCRdb called the multiplex PCR reads again in MiXCR, with one record for every CDR3 protein. In the table there are 450,000 or so distinct CDR3 sequences, roughly 23% of which are singletons. Sequencing used peripheral blood mononuclear cells (PBMCs), obtained when the disease was refractory, from a patient treated with antithyroid drugs. Receptors were obtained from a female donor with Graves disease.

The chain joins TRBV4-1 to TRBJ1-2; D unclear. Per the germline V gene, CDR1 is MGHRA and CDR2 is YSYEKL. Trimming took off 4 bases at V and 2 bases at J, with 14 bases between the two ends. This CDR3 contains 15 residues. In DNA, the CDR3 is TGCGCCAGCAGCCGCCCCGGGAACTTGAACTATGGCTACACCTTC. Amino acid sequence: CASSRPGNLNYGYTF.

This clonotype was counted a few times. The V call is TRBV27, the J call TRBJ2-2, with D perhaps matching TRBD1 (6 bases). The V gene's germline CDR1 is MNHEY and CDR2 SMNVEV (reference sequence). V lost 5 bases and J 3 bases, leaving 10 bases between the germline ends. This CDR3 region has 14 residues. For the CDR3, the DNA is TGTGCCAGCAGTGGCAACAGGGACACCGGGGAGCTGTTTTTT. Protein product: CASSGNRDTGELFF.

In its sample, this clonotype was seen a few times. V and J are TRBV4-2 and TRBJ2-7; D is perhaps TRBD2 (7 bases). The CDR3 sequence is 14 residues long. Germline CDR1 and CDR2: LGHNA and YNFKEQ. The V gene lost 2 bases and the J gene lost 9 bases, with 17 bases spanning the gap. DNA for the CDR3: TGTGCCAGCAGCCAATTGGGGGGGCGTCAGGGGCAGTACTTC. Translating gives CASSQLGGRQGQYF.

This clonotype was observed a handful of times. The V gene is TRBV19, the J gene TRBJ1-5; D call uncertain. The CDR3 sequence is 12 residues long. Trimming left V 6 bases short and J 9 bases short, with 12 bases between. In germline, CDR1 is LNHDA, CDR2 SQIVND (reference sequence). The CDR3 bases are TGTGCCAGTAGCACCGGCCCCCCGCCCCAGCATTTT. Protein sequence: CASSTGPPPQHF.

In its sample, this clonotype was seen many times. This chain uses TRBV7-2 with TRBJ1-2; D might be TRBD1 (6 bases). Trimming shortened V by 3 bases and J by 6 bases, and 14 bases separated the two germline ends. Looked up from germline, CDR1 is SGHTA and CDR2 is FQGNSA. This CDR3 has 14 amino acids. The CDR3 loop is CASSFDRPYNGYTF. CDR3 DNA: TGTGCCAGCAGCTTTGACAGGCCGTACAATGGCTACACCTTC. Supplemented by reference TRBV7-2 and TRBJ1-2, the full variable domain reads GAGVSQSPSNKVTEKGKDVELRCDPISGHTALYWYRQSLGQGLEFLIYFQGNSAPDKSGLPSDRFSAERTGGSVSTLTIQRTQQEDSAVYLCASSFDRPYNGYTFGSGTRLTVV.

V is TRBV6-1 and J is TRBJ2-3; TRBD1 aligns across 8 bases. The J segment lost 2 bases and the V segment lost 5 bases, leaving 3 bases of the junction unmatched. Germline lookup yields CDR1 MNHNS and CDR2 SASEGT. This CDR3 spans 14 amino acids. Written as DNA, the CDR3 is TGTGCCAGCAGTAGGGACAGGAACACAGATACGCAGTATTTT. Protein sequence: CASSRDRNTDTQYF.

A remark on this clonotype: The junction shows a germline mismatch at one end, possibly a read error. V is TRBV28 and J is TRBJ2-1; no clear D gene. Germline-derived CDR1 and CDR2 are MDHEN and SYDVKM. The CDR3 spans 11 residues. The CDR3 DNA follows: TGTGCCAGCAGTACGCCCAATGAGCGGTTCTTC. Translating it yields CASSTPNERFF.

This clonotype has more than one count but fewer than ten. The chain combines TRBV28 with TRBJ2-2; the D gene is possibly TRBD2 (5 bases). Trimming stripped 2 bases from V and 5 bases from J, with 6 bases between. Germline V lookup: CDR1 MDHEN, CDR2 SYDVKM. The CDR3 length is 13 residues. CDR3 bases: TGTGCCAGCAGTTTAGTAGCGACCGGGGAGCTGTTTTTT. This gives the protein CASSLVATGELFF.

The J gene is TRBJ2-3, the V gene TRBV9; 16 bases match TRBD2. The CDR3 runs to 20 residues. V lost 1 base, J lost 2 bases, and 10 bases stayed unmatched. CDR1 and CDR2 from the germline V gene are SGDLS and YYNGEE. The CDR3 DNA is TGTGCCAGCAGCGTACTCCTTTCCGGGACTAGCGGGAGGGCCACAGATACGCAGTATTTT. Encoded protein: CASSVLLSGTSGRATDTQYF.

In its sample, this clonotype was seen many times. The J gene is TRBJ1-1, the V gene TRBV28; unclear D gene. CDR1 MDHEN and CDR2 SYDVKM come from the germline V gene. There are 13 residues in the CDR3. V lost 6 bases, J lost 3 bases, and 11 bases lay in between. The CDR3 protein is CASSPLGYTEAFF. In nucleotides, the CDR3 is TGTGCCAGCAGCCCACTGGGTTACACTGAAGCTTTCTTT.

The chain joins TRBV5-6 to TRBJ1-5; 7 bases align to TRBD1. With 4 bases clipped from V and 2 bases from J, the junction kept 6 bases outside the gene matches. Germline CDR1 SGHDT, CDR2 YYEEEE. The CDR3 consists of 15 residues. Written as DNA, the CDR3 is TGTGCCAGCAGCCGAGGGGGGACAGGCAATCAGCCCCAGCATTTT. This codes for CASSRGGTGNQPQHF.

This clonotype was observed many times. The chain has TRBV30 and TRBJ2-7, with D possibly matching TRBD2 (5 bases). The CDR3 is made up of 15 amino acids. Germline V gene sequence: CDR1 GTSNPN, CDR2 SVGIG (reference sequence). The V and J ends lost 4 bases and 5 bases respectively, with 21 bases between them. The CDR3 region has the DNA TGTGCCTGGAACAACGGAGGCAGGCTTTCGGACGAGCAGTACTTC. As protein: CAWNNGGRLSDEQYF.

This chain connects TRBV20-1 to TRBJ2-7, with TRBD1 identical over 8 bases. From germline, CDR1 is DFQATT and CDR2 SNEGSKA (reference sequence). This CDR3 spans 14 amino acids. V lost 4 bases and J lost 6; bases outside the gene matches: 11. The DNA of the CDR3 is TGCAGTGCTATCCTGCTGGACAGGGCAAGCGAGCAGTACTTC. Its translation is CSAILLDRASEQYF.

This clonotype was recorded many times. The chain recombines TRBV27 with TRBJ1-1, with TRBD1 as a possible D gene (5 bases). CDR3 length: 13 residues. V was pared by 6 bases and J by 1 base, with 9 bases between. The germline CDR1 and CDR2 sequences are MNHEY and SMNVEV (reference sequence). The CDR3 is CASRAGRNTEAFF. The DNA for the CDR3 is TGTGCCAGCAGGGCGGGACGGAACACTGAAGCTTTCTTT.

DNA of the CDR3: TGTGCCAGCAGCGTAGTGAGTCAATCCCCTGAAGCTTTCTTT. This gives the protein CASSVVSQSPEAFF. V and J are TRBV9 and TRBJ1-1, with D unclear. Trimming pared 0 bases from V and 6 bases from J, leaving 12 bases between. The CDR3 spans 14 residues. CDR1 is SGDLS, CDR2 YYNGEE, per germline.

This rearrangement joins TRBV12-3 or TRBV12-4 to TRBJ2-1; TRBD2 matches at 7 bases. The CDR3 length is 15 residues. Losses at the gene ends were 1 base for V and 2 bases for J; bases not matched to a gene: 2. The CDR3 is CASSLGAGTYNEQFF. The CDR3 DNA sequence: TGTGCCAGCAGTTTAGGAGCGGGGACCTACAATGAGCAGTTCTTC.

On this clonotype itself: A much larger clone is a single base away; this may be a read error. The chain joins TRBV2 to TRBJ1-6, with a tentative D call TRBD1 (5 bases). Germline V CDR1 and CDR2: SNHLY, FYNNEI. The CDR3 consists of 14 residues. The V end lost 8 bases, the J end lost 13 bases, and 21 bases lay between the germline ends. CDR3 sequence reads: CASSRAGPRRPLHF. The CDR3 DNA follows: TGTGCCAGCTCTCGGGCAGGGCCCCGCCGCCCCCTCCACTTT.

In its sample, this clonotype was seen many times. The gene calls are TRBV3-1 and TRBJ1-1, with D possibly being TRBD1 (5 bases). The CDR3 is 15 residues long. V was cut by 1 base and J by 2 bases, with 11 bases left in between. From germline, CDR1 is LGHDT and CDR2 YNNKEL (reference sequence). CDR3 loop: CASSQAAGTNTEAFF. CDR3 nucleotides: TGTGCCAGCAGCCAAGCGGCAGGGACCAACACTGAAGCTTTCTTT.

In its sample, this clonotype was seen many times. V is TRBV7-8 and J is TRBJ2-2; D gene ambiguous. Germline lookup yields CDR1 SGHVS and CDR2 FQNEAQ. V lost 1 base and J lost 0, with 9 bases in between. This CDR3 is 16 amino acids long. Here the CDR3 DNA reads TGTGCCAGCAGCTTAGGCGTAGGCTCGAACACCGGGGAGCTGTTTTTT. It encodes CASSLGVGSNTGELFF. The variable domain in full, completed from reference TRBV7-8 and TRBJ2-2, reads GAGVSQSPRYKVAKRGQDVALRCDPISGHVSLFWYQQALGQGPEFLTYFQNEAQLDKSGLPSDRFFAERPEGSVSTLKIQRTQQEDSAVYLCASSLGVGSNTGELFFGEGSRLTVL.

The chain couples TRBV24-1 to TRBJ2-5; 7 bases are a match to TRBD2. The CDR3 is 17 amino acids. The trim removed 0 bases at V and 2 bases at J, leaving 8 bases unmatched. The germline V gene has CDR1 KGHDR and CDR2 SFDVKD. CDR3 amino acids: CATSDLAREWPQETQYF. CDR3 nucleotides: TGTGCCACCAGTGATTTGGCGCGGGAGTGGCCACAAGAGACCCAGTACTTC.

This clonotype was seen at least ten times. The chain combines TRBV27 with TRBJ1-2; no reliable D call. The CDR3 runs 16 residues. Germline loops: CDR1 MNHEY, CDR2 SMNVEV (reference sequence). Trimming removed 3 bases at V and 0 bases at J, with 14 bases between. The CDR3 reads CASSFGARKANYGYTF. The CDR3 DNA reads TGTGCCAGCAGTTTTGGAGCCAGAAAAGCTAACTATGGCTACACCTTC.

This clonotype has only a few counts. The rearrangement uses TRBV6-1 and TRBJ1-2; D is possibly TRBD1 (6 bases). Trimming took 4 bases from V and 2 from J, leaving 11 bases between them. CDR1 and CDR2 (germline): MNHNS, SASEGT. This CDR3 spans 14 amino acids. The DNA of the CDR3 is TGTGCCAGCAGTGGGACAGTCAGGAACTATGGCTACACCTTC. The encoded protein is CASSGTVRNYGYTF.

The V gene is TRBV19, the J gene TRBJ1-2; D is ambiguous. V was pared by 4 bases and J by 9 bases, with 18 bases between. Germline CDR1 is LNHDA and CDR2 is SQIVND (reference sequence). This CDR3 is built from 14 residues. In DNA, the CDR3 is TGTGCCAGTAGTACGGTTGACACGCTTCCAAGCTACACCTTC. This encodes CASSTVDTLPSYTF.

This clonotype came up a few times. The chain uses TRBV7-2 and TRBJ2-2; 13 bases align to TRBD2. Germline V gene lookup returns CDR1 SGHTA and CDR2 FQGNSA. The CDR3 length is 16 residues. The trim removed 5 bases at V and 5 bases at J, leaving 5 bases unmatched. CDR3: CASSRPGLAGTGELFF. The CDR3 coding sequence is TGTGCCAGCAGCAGGCCGGGACTAGCGGGAACCGGGGAGCTGTTTTTT.

This rearrangement joins TRBV7-9 to TRBJ1-1; D call uncertain. There are 13 residues in the CDR3. Looked up from germline, CDR1 is SEHNR and CDR2 is FQNEAQ (reference sequence). V lost 7 bases and J lost 0, with 9 bases in between. CDR3 protein: CASTPKMNTEAFF. CDR3 nucleotide sequence: TGTGCCAGCACCCCCAAGATGAACACTGAAGCTTTCTTT.

This clonotype was recorded many times. V and J are TRBV10-3 and TRBJ1-5; 10 bases map to TRBD1. V was clipped by 5 bases and J by 4 bases; unmatched bases: 5. The CDR3 sequence is 15 residues long. Germline CDR1 ENHRY, CDR2 SYGVKD. The CDR3 sequence is CAISTGQGGNQPQHF. CDR3 coding DNA: TGTGCCATCAGTACCGGACAGGGGGGGAATCAGCCCCAGCATTTT.

This clonotype was picked up many times. The chain is built from TRBV2 and TRBJ1-2; weak D call: TRBD1 (6 bases). V lost 6 bases to trimming and J lost 1 base, with 12 bases between them. CDR3 length: 14 residues. CDR1 and CDR2 from the germline V gene are SNHLY and FYNNEI. DNA of the CDR3: TGTGCCAGCAGGTCGGACAGACTTAACTATGGCTACACCTTC. Amino acids: CASRSDRLNYGYTF.

V usage is TRBV7-6 and J usage is TRBJ2-5, with 10 bases matching TRBD2. The CDR3 has 15 amino acids. Germline values: CDR1 SGHVS, CDR2 FNYEAQ. V gave up 2 bases and J gave up 4 bases; unmatched junction bases: 4. The CDR3 region is CASSLTSGMVETQYF. The DNA of the CDR3 is TGTGCCAGCAGCTTAACTAGCGGGATGGTAGAGACCCAGTACTTC.

There are many counts of this clonotype. The chain uses TRBV28 and TRBJ2-7; D gene uncertain. With 6 bases removed from V and 9 bases from J, the gap between germline ends came to 21 bases. The CDR3 is made up of 14 amino acids. The germline CDR1 and CDR2 sequences are MDHEN and SYDVKM. In DNA, the CDR3 is TGTGCCAGCAGCCCATGGGAAGGTCCAGAAGCGCAGTACTTC. This encodes CASSPWEGPEAQYF.

J is TRBJ2-2 and V is TRBV28; 7 bases align to TRBD1. The CDR3 is made up of 16 amino acids. Trimming at V came to 7 bases and at J to 7 bases, leaving 15 bases not matched to a gene. Looked up from germline, CDR1 is MDHEN and CDR2 is SYDVKM. The CDR3 protein is CASTISQGVWNGELFF. The DNA of the CDR3 is TGTGCCAGCACCATTAGCCAGGGGGTGTGGAACGGGGAGCTGTTTTTT.